A selection of T cell receptor beta chains follows, all from one sample in a study of Tregs in tolerant kidney transplant recipients. Produced via immunoSEQ multiplex PCR; TCRdb's table is partial and in-frame only. This sample yields roughly 99,000 clones, of which approximately 94% are seen a single time; 0.46% belongs to the top ten. The sample here was CD4+ T cells from blood, taken before the transplant. Source of these receptors: a human donor who received a combined kidney and bone marrow transplant. Both conserved end residues are part of each CDR3. D genes are given only for firm matches. The size field is filled for only some rows; it gives once, few, many or a size class.

v_call	j_call	d_call	clone_size	cdr3_nt	cdr3_aa
TRBV7-9	TRBJ1-4	TRBD1	.	TGTGCCAGCAGTACGGGACAGTATAATGAAAAACTGTTTTTT	CASSTGQYNEKLFF
TRBV5-4	TRBJ1-6	TRBD1	.	TGTGCCAGCAGCGCCGGGACAGGGGAAAATTCCCCCCTCCACTTT	CASSAGTGENSPLHF
TRBV9	TRBJ2-3	.	.	TGTGCCAGCAGCGTAGTTGGGGGGTCGGATACGCAGTATTTT	CASSVVGGSDTQYF
TRBV5-3	TRBJ1-5	TRBD1	once	TGTGCCAGAAGCGGGTCACCTGACATGGACAGGGGCAACCATAGCAATCAGCCCCAGCATTTT	CARSGSPDMDRGNHSNQPQHF
TRBV4-2	TRBJ1-2	TRBD1	.	TGTGCCAGCAGCCACCGCGGGCAGGGGGGTAGCTATGGCTACACCTTC	CASSHRGQGGSYGYTF
TRBV11-2	TRBJ2-3	TRBD1	.	TGTGCCAGCAGCTTAGGCCAGGGGGCGAAGTATTTT	CASSLGQGAKYF
TRBV18	TRBJ1-2	TRBD1	.	TGTGCCAGCTCACCGGACAGGGCAGGGAACTATGGCTACACCTTC	CASSPDRAGNYGYTF
TRBV11-3	TRBJ2-5	TRBD2	.	TGTGCCAGCAGCCCACGAGGGACAGTAGCGGGAGTGGAGACCCAGTACTTC	CASSPRGTVAGVETQYF
TRBV19	TRBJ2-1	TRBD2	.	TGTGCCAGTAGTATAAGGAGCGGGGCTTCCTACAATGAGCAGTTCTTC	CASSIRSGASYNEQFF
TRBV9	TRBJ2-3	.	.	TGTGCCAGCAGCGTAGGGCAGGGGACGCCCACAGATACGCAGTATTTT	CASSVGQGTPTDTQYF
TRBV2	TRBJ1-6	.	.	TGTGCCAGCTTTCCCTTGAGCTCCTATAATTCACCCCTCCACTTT	CASFPLSSYNSPLHF
TRBV7-2	TRBJ2-7	.	.	TGTGCCAGCAGCCGCGGGACAGTGATCCTTTACGAGCAGTACTTC	CASSRGTVILYEQYF
TRBV7-2	TRBJ2-1	TRBD2	.	TGTGCCAGCAGCTTAGGTCAGCGGGAGGGCGAGCAGTTCTTC	CASSLGQREGEQFF
TRBV6-5	TRBJ2-1	TRBD2	.	TGTGCCAGCAGTTACCTGGCGGGGGGGGAGGATGAGCAGTTCTTC	CASSYLAGGEDEQFF
TRBV9	TRBJ2-3	TRBD2	.	TGTGCCAGCAGTCAGAGAGCGGGGGGAGAATTAGATACGCAGTATTTT	CASSQRAGGELDTQYF
TRBV15	TRBJ1-4	.	.	TGTGCCACCAGCAGAGATCCCCGGGGAGAGGCTAATGAAAAACTGTTTTTT	CATSRDPRGEANEKLFF
TRBV19	TRBJ2-5	.	.	TGTGCCAGTAGTATAGGTACTAGCTATGTCGTGACCCAGTACTTC	CASSIGTSYVVTQYF
TRBV5-1	TRBJ2-1	TRBD2	.	TGCGCCAGCAGCTCCGGGACTAGCGGGTACAATGAGCAGTTCTTC	CASSSGTSGYNEQFF
TRBV5-4	TRBJ1-3	TRBD1	.	TGTGCCAGCAGCGTGGACAGGGACGGAAACACCATATATTTT	CASSVDRDGNTIYF
TRBV11-2	TRBJ1-6	.	.	TGTGCCAGCAGCTTAGCCGGGTATAATTCCCCCCTCCACTTT	CASSLAGYNSPLHF
TRBV19	TRBJ1-1	TRBD1	.	TGTGCCAGTAGTTATGACAGGGGCTTCGGCACTGAAGCTTTCTTT	CASSYDRGFGTEAFF
TRBV5-1	TRBJ1-1	.	few	TGCGCCAGCAGCACCCCCGGTGGGGGCCCTGAAGCTTTCTTT	CASSTPGGGPEAFF
TRBV7-2	TRBJ1-5	TRBD1	.	TGTGCCAGCAGAGGACAGGGGTTGTTTCAGCCCCAGCATTTT	CASRGQGLFQPQHF
TRBV5-1	TRBJ1-4	.	.	TGCGCCAGCAGCTTCGGACAGCCAACTAATGAAAAACTGTTTTTT	CASSFGQPTNEKLFF
TRBV6-6	TRBJ2-2	.	.	TGTGCCAGCAGTTCGGGAACCTCGAACACCGGGGAGCTGTTTTTT	CASSSGTSNTGELFF
TRBV6-1	TRBJ1-6	TRBD1	once	TGTGCCAGCAGCGAAAATGTATTCAGGGGGCGAGAAAAGAATTCCCCCCTCCACTTT	CASSENVFRGREKNSPLHF
TRBV11-1	TRBJ1-1	TRBD1	.	TGTGCCAGCAGCTTAAGACAGGGATCGGGGATGAACACTGAAGCTTTCTTT	CASSLRQGSGMNTEAFF
TRBV5-8	TRBJ2-2	TRBD1	.	TGTGCCAGCAGCCATATCAGGGGGACAAACACCGGGGAGCTGTTTTTT	CASSHIRGTNTGELFF
TRBV6-5	TRBJ2-7	TRBD2	once	TGTGCCAGCAGTCTACTAGCGGGGGGCACCTACGAGCAGTACTTC	CASSLLAGGTYEQYF
TRBV9	TRBJ1-2	.	.	TGTGCCAGCAGCGCCCCCGCCCAGGGGACCTATGGCTACACCTTC	CASSAPAQGTYGYTF
TRBV19	TRBJ1-6	.	.	TGTGCCAGTAAACAGGGTGGGAATTCACCCCTCCACTTT	CASKQGGNSPLHF
TRBV10-3	TRBJ2-1	TRBD2	.	TGTGCCATCATGGGGGCGGGAGGGCCAGGGGAGCAGTTCTTC	CAIMGAGGPGEQFF
TRBV27	TRBJ2-5	.	.	TGTGCCAGCAGTTTATCGGGCAGATCCCAAGAGACCCAGTACTTC	CASSLSGRSQETQYF
TRBV18	TRBJ1-1	TRBD1	.	TGTGCCAGCTCACCAGGGACAGGGAGCTTTCGAACCGAAGCTTTCTTT	CASSPGTGSFRTEAFF
TRBV11-3	TRBJ2-1	.	.	TGTGCCAGCAGCCCGGGGGACCCCTCCTACAATGAGCAGTTCTTC	CASSPGDPSYNEQFF
TRBV7-3	TRBJ2-5	.	.	TGTGCCAGCAGCTTACAGGGCCAAGAGACCCAGTACTTC	CASSLQGQETQYF
TRBV9	TRBJ2-1	.	once	TGTGCCAGCAGTCAGGGGAGGGGAACCTACAATGAGCAGTTCTTC	CASSQGRGTYNEQFF
TRBV7-2	TRBJ2-3	TRBD2	.	TGTGCCAGCAGCCTAGATATCCCGCTAGCGGGAGGGGATACGCAGTATTTT	CASSLDIPLAGGDTQYF
TRBV14	TRBJ2-2	.	once	TGTGCCAGCAGCCTACCTTCTTTGGACAGTGCGGGGGAGCTGTTTTTT	CASSLPSLDSAGELFF
TRBV9	TRBJ2-2	TRBD1	.	TGTGCCAGTAATTTCGGGACAGGGACGACCGGGGAGCTGTTTTTT	CASNFGTGTTGELFF
TRBV6-5	TRBJ1-1	TRBD1	.	TGTGCCAGCAGTTACTCTCGGACAGGGGTGGGCACTGAAGCTTTCTTT	CASSYSRTGVGTEAFF
TRBV7-9	TRBJ1-2	TRBD1	.	TGTGCCAGCAGCTCAGCTGACAGGGCCTATGGCTACACCTTC	CASSSADRAYGYTF
TRBV6-5	TRBJ2-2	TRBD2	few	TGTGCCAGCAGTTACATGCGGGAGTCGTGGAAGCTGTTTTTT	CASSYMRESWKLFF
TRBV28	TRBJ1-3	TRBD1	.	TGTGCCAGCAGTCCCGACAGGGGTCGAGCCTCTGGAAACACCATATATTTT	CASSPDRGRASGNTIYF
TRBV2	TRBJ2-5	.	.	TGTGCCAGCATGGGGGGGGGCAGGTCCCAAGAGACCCAGTACTTC	CASMGGGRSQETQYF
TRBV5-4	TRBJ1-6	TRBD1	.	TGTGCCAGCAGCCCAACTCGACAGGGGGCTTCGGCCCTCCACTTT	CASSPTRQGASALHF
TRBV5-1	TRBJ2-3	.	.	TGCGCCAGCAGCAGTTTACCGGCAGATACGCAGTATTTT	CASSSLPADTQYF
TRBV29-1	TRBJ1-3	.	.	TGCAGCGCTGGTAGAACAGGGTCCTCTGGAAACACCATATATTTT	CSAGRTGSSGNTIYF
TRBV7-2	TRBJ2-1	TRBD2	.	TGTGCCAGCAGCTTGGCGGGGGGGCAGAATGAGCAGTTCTTC	CASSLAGGQNEQFF
TRBV13	TRBJ1-3	.	.	TGTGCCAGCAGCCACACCACATATTTCTCTGGAAACACCATATATTTT	CASSHTTYFSGNTIYF
TRBV7-2	TRBJ2-3	.	.	TGTGCCAGCAGCTTTTCGTTAATCGCAGATACGCAGTATTTT	CASSFSLIADTQYF
TRBV4-2	TRBJ2-2	.	.	TGTGCCAGCAGGGGGCAAAACGCCGGGGAGCTGTTTTTT	CASRGQNAGELFF
TRBV4-2	TRBJ2-1	.	.	TGTGCCAGCAGCCAAGGGTCGCGGGGCTCCTACAATGAGCAGTTCTTC	CASSQGSRGSYNEQFF
TRBV4-3	TRBJ1-1	.	.	TGCGCCAGCAGCCAAGATTTCGGGTCAAGGTCTGAAGCTTTCTTT	CASSQDFGSRSEAFF
TRBV4-3	TRBJ1-1	.	once	TGCGCCAGCAGCCAAGATGGCGGTTCTGTCCGGAACACTGAAGCTTTCTTT	CASSQDGGSVRNTEAFF
TRBV21-1	TRBJ1-1	.	.	TGTGCCAGCAGCCTCTCAAAGGGGTCAGGACCTCCTAGGCGAATCGAAGCTTTCTTT	CASSLSKGSGPPRRIEAFF
TRBV4-2	TRBJ1-2	.	.	TGTGCCAGCAGCCATACAGACAACTATGGCTACACCTTC	CASSHTDNYGYTF
TRBV15	TRBJ1-2	.	once	TGTGCCACGGCGGCAGGGCATTATGGCTACACCTTC	CATAAGHYGYTF
TRBV7-2	TRBJ2-5	.	.	TGTGCCAGCAGCTTAGGGGCGGGGGCGAACCCCCAAGAGACCCAGTACTTC	CASSLGAGANPQETQYF